Here is one TCR beta chain with its context. The antigen remains undetermined. Use of 60 Vbeta and 13 Jbeta primers characterized the PCR. Clones were sequenced by immunoSEQ multiplex PCR, and TCRdb holds only the in-frame ones, with some missing. The table includes nearly 300,000 clones, just over 85% detected once. The sample originates from a study of cytomegalovirus exposure and HLA in healthy donors. Study-level information: Among several hundred genotyped donors, about 85% fell in the Caucasian-associated ancestry cluster. Study-wide results and caveats: Researchers left out some V segments, among them TRBV6-2 and TRBV6-3, as indistinguishable. In a later analysis, TCR beta V- and J-gene trimming was associated with a missense DCLRE1C variant.

The V and J ends lost 8 bases and 7 bases, in that order; junction bases with no gene match: 13. This CDR3 is 14 amino acids long. Germline-derived CDR1 and CDR2 are LNHNV and YYDKDF (reference sequence). This sequence originates from a middle-aged man in good health and CMV-seropositive. The rearrangement uses TRBV15 and TRBJ2-7, with TRBD2 identical over 8 bases. What was sequenced was PBMCs. This CDR3 is CATSNWGLGWEQYF. The CDR3 DNA is TGTGCCACCTCGAATTGGGGACTAGGTTGGGAGCAGTACTTC.